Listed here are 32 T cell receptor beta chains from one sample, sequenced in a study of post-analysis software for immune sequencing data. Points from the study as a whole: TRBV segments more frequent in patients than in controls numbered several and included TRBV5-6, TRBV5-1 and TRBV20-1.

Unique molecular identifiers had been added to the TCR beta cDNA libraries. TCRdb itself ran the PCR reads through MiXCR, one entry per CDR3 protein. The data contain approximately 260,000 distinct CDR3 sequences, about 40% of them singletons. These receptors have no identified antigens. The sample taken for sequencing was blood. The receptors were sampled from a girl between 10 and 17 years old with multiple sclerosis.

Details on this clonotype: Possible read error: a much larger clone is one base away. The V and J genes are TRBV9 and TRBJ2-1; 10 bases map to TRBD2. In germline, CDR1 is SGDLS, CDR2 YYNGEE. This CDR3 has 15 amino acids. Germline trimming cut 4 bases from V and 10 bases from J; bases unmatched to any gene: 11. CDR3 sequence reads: CASSKRAGGPWEQFF. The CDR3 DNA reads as TGTGCCAGCAGCAAACGAGCGGGGGGGCCCTGGGAGCAGTTCTTC. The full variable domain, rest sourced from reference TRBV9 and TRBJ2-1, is DSGVTQTPKHLITATGQRVTLRCSPRSGDLSVYWYQQSLDQGLQFLIQYYNGEERAKGNILERFSAQQFPDLHSELNLSSLELGDSALYFCASSKRAGGPWEQFFGPGTRLTVL.

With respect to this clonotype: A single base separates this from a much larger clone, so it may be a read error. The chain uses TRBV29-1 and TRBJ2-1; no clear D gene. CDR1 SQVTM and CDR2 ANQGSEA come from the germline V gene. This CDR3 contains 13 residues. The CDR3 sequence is CSVEEVTVDEPFF. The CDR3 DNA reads TGCAGCGTTGAAGAGGTAACGGTGGATGAGCCGTTCTTC.

CDR3 amino acids: CASSMATGELFF. The DNA of the CDR3 is TGTGCCAGCAGCATGGCCACCGGGGAGCTGTTTTTT. The rearrangement joins TRBV7-2 to TRBJ2-2; D gene unclear. The V and J ends lost 5 bases and 4 bases respectively, with 5 bases between them. CDR1 is SGHTA and CDR2 is FQGNSA in the germline V gene. The CDR3 is 12 residues long. The complete variable domain, with remaining parts taken from reference TRBV7-2 and TRBJ2-2, reads GAGVSQSPSNKVTEKGKDVELRCDPISGHTALYWYRQSLGQGLEFLIYFQGNSAPDKSGLPSDRFSAERTGGSVSTLTIQRTQQEDSAVYLCASSMATGELFFGEGSRLTVL.

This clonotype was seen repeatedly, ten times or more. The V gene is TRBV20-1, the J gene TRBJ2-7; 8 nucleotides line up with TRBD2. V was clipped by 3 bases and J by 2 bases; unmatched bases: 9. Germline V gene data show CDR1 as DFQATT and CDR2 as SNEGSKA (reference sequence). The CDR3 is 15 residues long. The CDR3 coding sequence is TGCAGTGCTAGGACGGCGGGAGGTATGCCCTACGAGCAGTACTTC. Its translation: CSARTAGGMPYEQYF.

The CDR3 loop is CASSYPGGTVAPDTQYF. The CDR3 DNA reads as TGTGCCAGCAGTTACCCAGGGGGTACGGTGGCACCAGATACGCAGTATTTT. The V call is TRBV12-3 or TRBV12-4, the J call TRBJ2-3, with 7 bases aligning to TRBD1. After removal of 4 bases from V and 4 bases from J, the junction contained 14 bases not matched to a gene. The CDR3 consists of 17 residues.

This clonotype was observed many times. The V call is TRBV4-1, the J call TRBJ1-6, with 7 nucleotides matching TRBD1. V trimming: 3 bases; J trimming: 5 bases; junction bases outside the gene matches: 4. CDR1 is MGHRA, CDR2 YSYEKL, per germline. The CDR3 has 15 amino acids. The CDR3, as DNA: TGCGCCAGCAGCCAGGGACAGTTAAATAATTCACCCCTCCACTTT. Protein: CASSQGQLNNSPLHF.

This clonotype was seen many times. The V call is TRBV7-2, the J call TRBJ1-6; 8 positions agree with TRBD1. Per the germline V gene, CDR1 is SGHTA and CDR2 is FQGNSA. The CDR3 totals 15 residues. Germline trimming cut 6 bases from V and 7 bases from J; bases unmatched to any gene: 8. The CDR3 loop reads CASSLPGQENSPLHF. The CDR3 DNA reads TGTGCCAGCAGTCTTCCGGGACAGGAAAATTCACCCCTCCACTTT.

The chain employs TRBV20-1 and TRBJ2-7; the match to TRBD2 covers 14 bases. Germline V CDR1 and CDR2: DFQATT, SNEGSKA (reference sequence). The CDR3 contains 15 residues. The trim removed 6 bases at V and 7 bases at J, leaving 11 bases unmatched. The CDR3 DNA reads TGCAGTGCAGGAGGGGGACTAGCGGGAGCTGGGGAGCAGTACTTC. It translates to CSAGGGLAGAGEQYF.

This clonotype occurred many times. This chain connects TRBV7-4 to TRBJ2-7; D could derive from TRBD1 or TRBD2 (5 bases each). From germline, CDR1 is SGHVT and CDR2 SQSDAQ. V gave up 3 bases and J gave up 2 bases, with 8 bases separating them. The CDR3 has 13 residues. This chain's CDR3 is CASSFRDPYEQYF. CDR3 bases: TGTGCCAGCAGCTTCCGGGACCCCTACGAGCAGTACTTC.

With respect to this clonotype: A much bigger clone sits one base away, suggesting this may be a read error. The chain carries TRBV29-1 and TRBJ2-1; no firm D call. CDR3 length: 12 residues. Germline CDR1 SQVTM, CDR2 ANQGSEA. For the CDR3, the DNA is TGCAGCGGTGAAGGCCCCAGCAATGAGCAGTTCTTC. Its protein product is CSGEGPSNEQFF.

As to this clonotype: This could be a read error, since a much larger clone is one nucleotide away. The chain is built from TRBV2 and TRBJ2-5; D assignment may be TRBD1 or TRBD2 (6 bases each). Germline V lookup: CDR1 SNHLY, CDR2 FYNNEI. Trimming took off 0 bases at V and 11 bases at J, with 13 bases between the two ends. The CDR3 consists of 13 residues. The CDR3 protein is CASSEAGGHEQYF. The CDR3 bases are TGTGCCAGCAGTGAAGCCGGGGGCCATGAGCAGTACTTC.

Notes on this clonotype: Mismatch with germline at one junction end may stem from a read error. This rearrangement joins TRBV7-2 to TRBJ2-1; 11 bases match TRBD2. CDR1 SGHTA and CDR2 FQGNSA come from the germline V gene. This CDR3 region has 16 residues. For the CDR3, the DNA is TGTGCCAGCAGCAAGGGGACTAGCGGAAACTACGATGAGCAGTTCTTC. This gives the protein CASSKGTSGNYDEQFF.

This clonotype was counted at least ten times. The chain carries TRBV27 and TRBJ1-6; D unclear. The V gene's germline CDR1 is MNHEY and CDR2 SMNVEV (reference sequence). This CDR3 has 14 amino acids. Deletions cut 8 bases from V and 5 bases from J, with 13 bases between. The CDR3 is CASGFGPNNSPLHF. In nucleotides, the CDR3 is TGTGCCAGCGGGTTCGGGCCTAATAATTCACCCCTCCACTTT.

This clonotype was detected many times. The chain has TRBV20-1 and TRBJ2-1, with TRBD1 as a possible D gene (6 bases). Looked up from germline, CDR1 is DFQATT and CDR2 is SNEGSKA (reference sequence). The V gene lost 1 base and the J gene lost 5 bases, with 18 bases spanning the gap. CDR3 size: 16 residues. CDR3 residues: CSARVGATRRNNEQFF. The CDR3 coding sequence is TGCAGTGCTAGAGTGGGGGCCACGCGGCGCAACAATGAGCAGTTCTTC.

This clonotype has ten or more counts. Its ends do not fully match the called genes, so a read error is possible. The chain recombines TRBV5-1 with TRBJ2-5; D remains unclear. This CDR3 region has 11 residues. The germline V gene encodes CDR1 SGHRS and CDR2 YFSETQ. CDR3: CASSFQETQYF. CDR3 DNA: TGTGCCAGCAGCTTCCAAGAGACCCAGTACTTC.

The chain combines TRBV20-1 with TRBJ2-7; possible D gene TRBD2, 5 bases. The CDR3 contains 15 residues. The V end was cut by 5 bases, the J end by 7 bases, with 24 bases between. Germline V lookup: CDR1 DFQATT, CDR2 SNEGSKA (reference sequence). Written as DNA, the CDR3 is TGCAGTGCTCGCGCCCTGGTGGGAGAGGTTAATGAGCAGTACTTC. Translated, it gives CSARALVGEVNEQYF.

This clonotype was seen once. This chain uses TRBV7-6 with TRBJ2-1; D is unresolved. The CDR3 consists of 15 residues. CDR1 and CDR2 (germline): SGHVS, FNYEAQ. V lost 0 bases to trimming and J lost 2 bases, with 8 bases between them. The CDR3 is CASSLAVSTYNEQFF. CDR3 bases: TGTGCCAGCAGCTTAGCGGTGTCAACCTACAATGAGCAGTTCTTC. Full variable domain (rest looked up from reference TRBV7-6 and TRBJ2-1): GAGVSQSPRYKVTKRGQDVALRCDPISGHVSLYWYRQALGQGPEFLTYFNYEAQQDKSGLPNDRFSAERPEGSISTLTIQRTEQRDSAMYRCASSLAVSTYNEQFFGPGTRLTVL.

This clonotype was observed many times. The CDR3 loop is CSARILDTQYF. DNA of the CDR3: TGCAGTGCTAGGATCCTCGATACGCAGTATTTT. J is TRBJ2-3 and V is TRBV20-1, with D unclear. From germline, CDR1 is DFQATT and CDR2 SNEGSKA (reference sequence). V lost 3 bases and J 6 bases, leaving 7 bases between the germline ends. The CDR3 length is 11 residues.

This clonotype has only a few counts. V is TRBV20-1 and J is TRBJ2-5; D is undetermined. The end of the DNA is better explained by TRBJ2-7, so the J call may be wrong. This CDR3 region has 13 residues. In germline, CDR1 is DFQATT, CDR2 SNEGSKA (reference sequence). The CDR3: CSARTRRANEQYF. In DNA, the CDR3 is TGCAGTGCTAGAACCCGAAGGGCCAACGAGCAGTACTTC.

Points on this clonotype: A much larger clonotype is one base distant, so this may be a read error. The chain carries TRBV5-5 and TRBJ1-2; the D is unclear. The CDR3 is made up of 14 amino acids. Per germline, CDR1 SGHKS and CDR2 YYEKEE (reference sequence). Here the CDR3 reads CAGSKASGSYGYTF. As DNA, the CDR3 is TGTGCCGGCAGCAAAGCCTCCGGGTCCTATGGCTACACCTTC.

This chain's CDR3 is CASRPARLGNQPQHF. CDR3 DNA sequence: TGTGCCAGCAGACCCGCCCGCCTGGGGAATCAGCCCCAGCATTTT. The chain carries TRBV2 and TRBJ1-5, with D unresolved. Trimming took off 6 bases at V and 4 bases at J, with 16 bases between the two ends. The CDR3 covers 15 residues. Germline CDR1 SNHLY, CDR2 FYNNEI.

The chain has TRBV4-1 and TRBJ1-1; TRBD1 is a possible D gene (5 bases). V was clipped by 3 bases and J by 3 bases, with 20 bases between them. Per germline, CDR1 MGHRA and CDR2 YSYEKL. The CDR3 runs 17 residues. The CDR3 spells CASSQRRKGTRDTEAFF. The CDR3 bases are TGCGCCAGCAGCCAGAGGAGGAAGGGGACGCGGGACACTGAAGCTTTCTTT.

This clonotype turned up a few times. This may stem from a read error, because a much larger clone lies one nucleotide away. The chain's CDR3 is CAGRQAGANNEQYF. In nucleotides, the CDR3 is TGTGCCGGGAGGCAAGCGGGGGCCAACAATGAGCAGTACTTC. The chain links TRBV11-2 to TRBJ2-7; 8 nucleotides agree with TRBD2. Germline V gives CDR1 SGHAT, CDR2 FQNNGV. Trimming removed 11 bases from V and 7 bases from J; junction bases left unmatched: 16. The CDR3 loop spans 14 amino acids.

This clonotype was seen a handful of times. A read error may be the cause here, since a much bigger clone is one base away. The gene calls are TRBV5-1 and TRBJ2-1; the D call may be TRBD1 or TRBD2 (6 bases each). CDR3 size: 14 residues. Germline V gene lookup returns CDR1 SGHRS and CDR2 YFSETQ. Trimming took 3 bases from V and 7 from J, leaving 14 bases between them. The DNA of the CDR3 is TGCGCCAGCAGCTGGTCCGGGGGCAAGAATGAGCAGTTCTTC. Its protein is CASSWSGGKNEQFF.

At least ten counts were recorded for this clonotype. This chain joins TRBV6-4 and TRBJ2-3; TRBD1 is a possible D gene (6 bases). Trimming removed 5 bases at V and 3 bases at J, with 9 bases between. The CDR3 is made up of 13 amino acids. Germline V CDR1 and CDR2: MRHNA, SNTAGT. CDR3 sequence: CASSYTGTDTQYF. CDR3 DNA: TGTGCCAGCAGTTATACAGGGACAGATACGCAGTATTTT.

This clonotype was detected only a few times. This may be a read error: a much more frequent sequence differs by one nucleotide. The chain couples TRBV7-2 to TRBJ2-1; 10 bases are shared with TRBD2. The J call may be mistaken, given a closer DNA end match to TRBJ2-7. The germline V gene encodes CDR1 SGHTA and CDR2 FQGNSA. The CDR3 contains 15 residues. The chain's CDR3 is CASSLGTSGYNEQYF. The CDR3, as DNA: TGTGCCAGCAGCTTAGGGACTAGCGGCTACAATGAGCAGTACTTC.

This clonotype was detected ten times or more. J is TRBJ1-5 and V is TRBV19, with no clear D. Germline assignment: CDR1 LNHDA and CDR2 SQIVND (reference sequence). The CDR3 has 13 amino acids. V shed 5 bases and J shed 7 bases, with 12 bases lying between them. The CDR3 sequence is CASSGRSQQPQHF. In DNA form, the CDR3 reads TGTGCCAGTAGTGGGAGGTCTCAGCAGCCCCAGCATTTT.

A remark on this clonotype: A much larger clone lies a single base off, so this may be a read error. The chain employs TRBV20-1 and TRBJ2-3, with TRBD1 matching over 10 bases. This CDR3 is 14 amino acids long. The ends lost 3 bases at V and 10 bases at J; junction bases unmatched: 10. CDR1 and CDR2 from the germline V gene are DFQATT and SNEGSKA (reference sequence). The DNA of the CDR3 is TGCAGTGCTAGCCCGGGACAGGGGCGGGATGCGCAGTATTTT. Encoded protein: CSASPGQGRDAQYF.

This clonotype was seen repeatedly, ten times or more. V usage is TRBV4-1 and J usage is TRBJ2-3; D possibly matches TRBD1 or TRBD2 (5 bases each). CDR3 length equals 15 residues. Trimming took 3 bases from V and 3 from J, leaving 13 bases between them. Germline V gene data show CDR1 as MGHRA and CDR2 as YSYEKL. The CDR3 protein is CASSQSRGDTDTQYF. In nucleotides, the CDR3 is TGCGCCAGCAGCCAGAGCCGGGGCGATACAGATACGCAGTATTTT.

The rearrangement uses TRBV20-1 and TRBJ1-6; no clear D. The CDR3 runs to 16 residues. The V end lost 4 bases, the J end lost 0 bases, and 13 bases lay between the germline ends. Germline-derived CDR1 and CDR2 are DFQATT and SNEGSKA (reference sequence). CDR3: CSAIMDGVSYNSPLHF. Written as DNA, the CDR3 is TGCAGTGCTATTATGGACGGCGTCTCCTATAATTCACCCCTCCACTTT.

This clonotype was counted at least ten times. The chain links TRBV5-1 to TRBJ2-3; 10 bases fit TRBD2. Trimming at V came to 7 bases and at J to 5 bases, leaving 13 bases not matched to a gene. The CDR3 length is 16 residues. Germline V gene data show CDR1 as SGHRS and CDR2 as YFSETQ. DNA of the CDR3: TGCGCCAGCCTGCCCGGTAGCGGGAGGATTGAAGATACGCAGTATTTT. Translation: CASLPGSGRIEDTQYF.

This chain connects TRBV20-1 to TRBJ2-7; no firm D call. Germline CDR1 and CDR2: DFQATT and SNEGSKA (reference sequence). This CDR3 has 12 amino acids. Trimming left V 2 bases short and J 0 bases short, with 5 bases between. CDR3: CSARSSSYEQYF. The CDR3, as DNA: TGCAGTGCTAGATCTAGCTCCTACGAGCAGTACTTC.